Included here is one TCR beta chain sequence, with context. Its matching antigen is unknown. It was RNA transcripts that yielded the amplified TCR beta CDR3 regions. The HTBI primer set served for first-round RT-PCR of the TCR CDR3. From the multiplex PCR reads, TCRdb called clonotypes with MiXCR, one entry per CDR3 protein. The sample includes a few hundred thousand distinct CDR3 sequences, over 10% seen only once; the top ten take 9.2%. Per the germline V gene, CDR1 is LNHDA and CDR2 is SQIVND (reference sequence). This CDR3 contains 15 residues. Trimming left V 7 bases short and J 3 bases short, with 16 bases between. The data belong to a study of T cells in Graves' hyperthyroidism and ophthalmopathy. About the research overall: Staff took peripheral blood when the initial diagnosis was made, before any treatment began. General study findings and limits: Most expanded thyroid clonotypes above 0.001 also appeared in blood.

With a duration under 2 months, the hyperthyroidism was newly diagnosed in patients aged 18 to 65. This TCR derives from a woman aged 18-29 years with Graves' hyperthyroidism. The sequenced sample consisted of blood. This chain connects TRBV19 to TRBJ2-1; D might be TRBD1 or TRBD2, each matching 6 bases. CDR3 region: CASKRGVSNYNEQFF. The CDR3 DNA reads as TGTGCCAGTAAGAGGGGGGTCTCTAACTACAATGAGCAGTTCTTC.